These 10 T cell receptor beta chains came from one sample sequenced in a study of cytomegalovirus exposure and HLA in healthy donors. Researchers ran the PCR with 60 Vbeta and 13 Jbeta primers. Profiled with immunoSEQ multiplex PCR; TCRdb holds only in-frame clones, not every one. The sample lists some 150,000 clones, 75% occurring once. Sequencing used PBMCs. The receptor source for this set is a man in his forties or fifties in good health and CMV-seronegative.

The chain carries TRBV11-2 and TRBJ1-1, with a weak D call TRBD1 (5 bases). Germline V gene lookup returns CDR1 SGHAT and CDR2 FQNNGV. The CDR3 is made up of 13 amino acids. V was clipped by 4 bases and J by 1 base, with 7 bases between them. The CDR3 bases are TGTGCCAGCAGCTCGGACACGAACACTGAAGCTTTCTTT. It codes for CASSSDTNTEAFF.

The rearrangement joins TRBV6-1 to TRBJ1-5, with D possibly TRBD1 on 6 matching bases. The CDR3 has 15 residues. Germline CDR1 is MNHNS and CDR2 is SASEGT. V lost 3 bases and J lost 7, with 16 bases in between. DNA for the CDR3: TGTGCCAGCAGTGAGCGGGGGCGGATTGGGCAGCCCCAGCATTTT. Amino acid sequence: CASSERGRIGQPQHF.

The count of this clone is one. The V and J genes are TRBV9 and TRBJ2-2; D not certain. The germline gives CDR1 SGDLS, CDR2 YYNGEE. This CDR3 contains 13 residues. V was trimmed by 4 bases and J by 5 bases, leaving 9 bases between them. CDR3 amino acids: CASSLRWTGELFF. The DNA for the CDR3 is TGTGCCAGCAGCCTACGGTGGACCGGGGAGCTGTTTTTT.

The V gene is TRBV21-1, the J gene TRBJ1-2; the D segment call TRBD1 is taken from the table without a DNA check. TRBV21-1 is tagged as a pseudogene. This CDR3 comprises 14 residues. CDR3 DNA: TGTGCCAGCAGCAAGGGACACCCTATAGGTGGCTACACCTTC. It translates to CASSKGHPIGGYTF.

The chain employs TRBV6-1 and TRBJ1-2; maybe TRBD1 (6 bases). Germline assignment: CDR1 MNHNS and CDR2 SASEGT. CDR3 length: 14 amino acids. V was trimmed by 5 bases and J by 0 bases, leaving 10 bases between them. The CDR3 is CASSWTESNYGYTF. The DNA for the CDR3 is TGTGCCAGCAGTTGGACAGAGTCTAACTATGGCTACACCTTC.

V is TRBV2 and J is TRBJ1-6; D remains ambiguous. Germline V CDR1 and CDR2: SNHLY, FYNNEI. The CDR3 spans 13 residues. The ends were cut back, 6 bases at V and 5 bases at J, with 8 bases in the middle. This CDR3 is CASRQSNNSPLHF. The CDR3 DNA is TGTGCCAGCAGACAGAGCAATAATTCACCCCTCCACTTT.

This clone was observed a few times. The chain has TRBV5-1 and TRBJ2-2; 10 bases map to TRBD1. Germline lookup yields CDR1 SGHRS and CDR2 YFSETQ. V shed 6 bases, J shed 3 bases, and the junction held 5 bases outside the gene matches. The CDR3 extends over 15 amino acids. The CDR3 DNA follows: TGCGCCAGCACCCAGACAGGGGGCTACACCGGGGAGCTGTTTTTT. As protein: CASTQTGGYTGELFF.

The genes are TRBV11-2 and TRBJ2-7; 9 bases line up with TRBD1. Germline V gene sequence: CDR1 SGHAT, CDR2 FQNNGV. V gave up 5 bases and J gave up 6 bases; unmatched junction bases: 2. The CDR3 extends over 12 amino acids. In DNA, the CDR3 is TGTGCCAGCAGCGGGACAGGGCGCGAGCAGTACTTC. It is translated as CASSGTGREQYF.

This sequence joins TRBV5-4 and TRBJ2-1; 11 positions match TRBD2. J was trimmed by 8 bases and V by 3 bases; bases with no gene match: 10. The CDR3 has 16 amino acids. The germline gives CDR1 SGHNT, CDR2 YYREEE (reference sequence). CDR3 DNA sequence: TGTGCCAGCAGCTCTAAAACTAGCGGGGGTCGGGATGAGCAGTTCTTC. This translates into CASSSKTSGGRDEQFF.

This chain connects TRBV29-1 to TRBJ2-3, with a possible D match to TRBD1 (5 bases). Trimming shortened V by 3 bases and J by 2 bases, and 9 bases separated the two germline ends. CDR1 and CDR2 from the germline V gene are SQVTM and ANQGSEA. This CDR3 is 13 amino acids long. CDR3 loop: CSVELDITDTQYF. For the CDR3, the DNA is TGCAGCGTTGAGTTGGACATCACAGATACGCAGTATTTT.